The 2 T cell receptor beta chains reported below all come from one sample, sequenced in a study of regulatory T cells in long-lasting Graves disease (dated by TCRdb to the early 2020s). Library construction relied on multiplex PCR. Sequenced using an Illumina HiSeq 4000. TCR beta libraries were built with iRepertoire HTBI primers and Arm-PCR amplification of CDR3 regions. The public reads were run again by TCRdb, first through fastp at Q25 and then through MiXCR, and only productive beta chains were kept. CDR3 protein duplicates are merged, each entry listing the most common genes and DNA. Recorded for this sample are a few hundred thousand distinct CDR3 sequences; roughly 14% of them occurred a single time. Together, the top ten hold roughly a tenth of the sample. Per the publication, the time point label means: newly diagnosed GD, antithyroid drugs for less than 3 months. For both TCR sequencing and RNA sequencing, RNA was extracted from PBMCs in TRIzol.

The same specimen was also included in a second study, on T cells in Graves' hyperthyroidism and ophthalmopathy.

The sequences come from peripheral blood mononuclear cells (PBMCs), collected at new diagnosis, from a patient treated with antithyroid drugs. The receptors stem from a man aged 25-45 years with Graves disease. Donor details come from another sample of the same person, matched by shared clones.

This clonotype was seen more than once but under ten times. This chain joins TRBV12-5 and TRBJ2-7, with 9 bases matching TRBD2. The CDR3 totals 13 residues. The germline V gene encodes CDR1 LGHNT and CDR2 FRNRAP. The trim removed 1 base at V and 7 bases at J, leaving 2 bases unmatched. The CDR3 bases are TGTGCTAGTGGTTTGGCTAGCGGGAAGGAGCAGTACTTC. This sequence encodes CASGLASGKEQYF.

This clonotype showed up just a few times. The chain couples TRBV25-1 to TRBJ1-2; D might be TRBD1 (6 bases). CDR1 MGHDK and CDR2 SYGVNS come from the germline V gene. The length of the CDR3 is 15 residues. Trimming shortened V by 1 base and J by 2 bases, and 11 bases separated the two germline ends. This CDR3 reads CASSESQGTNYGYTF. The CDR3 DNA sequence: TGTGCCAGCAGTGAATCCCAGGGGACAAACTATGGCTACACCTTC.